The clone carrying this TCR beta chain was seen a single time. Its antigen is unknown. The sample carries other DNA sequences with the same CDR3. The PCR ran on 60 Vbeta and 13 Jbeta primers. Only in-frame clones appear in the TCRdb table, and some are missing; sequencing was by immunoSEQ multiplex PCR. Among 75,000 to 90,000 clones, 60% to 80% were seen once, and the ten largest hold 2.5% to 4%. The sample comes from a study of cytomegalovirus exposure and HLA in healthy donors. Study in general: Genotyping showed less than 85% of 398 donors falling in the Caucasian-associated ancestry cluster. Findings of the study overall: Excluded: some indistinguishable V segments such as TRBV6-2 and TRBV6-3.

The ends were cut back, 6 bases at V and 5 bases at J, with 8 bases in the middle. The germline gives CDR1 GTSNPN, CDR2 SVGIG (reference sequence). The CDR3 is 10 amino acids. The sequenced material came from PBMCs. This receptor was obtained from a man in his forties or fifties in good health and CMV-seronegative. This chain links TRBV30 with TRBJ2-7, with a weak D call TRBD2 (6 bases). CDR3 sequence: CACTGDEQYF. The CDR3 DNA reads as TGTGCCTGTACGGGGGACGAGCAGTACTTC.